The T cell receptor beta chain under discussion was sequenced for a study of T cell responses to AZD1222 COVID-19 vaccine. Profiling relied on immunoSEQ multiplex PCR, and the TCRdb table lists in-frame clones only, not all of them. The repertoire consists of 100,000 to 120,000 clones, with about 91% occurring once and the leading ten covering approximately 6.4%. CDR3 length equals 17 residues. The J segment lost 1 base and the V segment lost 1 base, leaving 0 bases of the junction unmatched. The germline CDR1 and CDR2 sequences are SGHVS and FQNEAQ. The sequence derives from an adult who received the AZD1222 COVID-19 vaccine. The starting material was peripheral blood, obtained 28 days after the second AZD1222 dose. This rearrangement joins TRBV7-8 to TRBJ2-2; 13 bases fit TRBD2. The CDR3 is CASSLGTSGGNTGELFF. DNA for the CDR3: TGTGCCAGCAGCTTAGGGACTAGCGGGGGGAACACCGGGGAGCTGTTTTTT.